Below, 17 T cell receptor beta chains from the same sample are listed, as sequenced in a study of blood T cell repertoires in COVID-19. TCRdb's copy holds only in-frame clones and misses some; the assay was immunoSEQ multiplex PCR. The sample holds about 300,000 clones, around 90% seen once. Sequencing was done on a sample of peripheral blood. The receptors originated from a woman in her forties or fifties with COVID-19, enrolled during active disease.

The CDR3 reads CASSLLGGRPRDGLSGYTF. CDR3 DNA: TGTGCCAGCAGCTTATTAGGTGGGCGACCGCGGGATGGGCTATCTGGCTACACCTTC. The V call is TRBV7-2, the J call TRBJ1-2; unclear D gene. The CDR3 runs 19 residues. Germline lookup yields CDR1 SGHTA and CDR2 FQGNSA. Trimming cost V 2 bases and J 7 bases, with 29 bases left between them.

This clone was observed a handful of times. V usage is TRBV7-2 and J usage is TRBJ2-3; 9 bases fit TRBD2. Unmatched junction bases numbered 11, after V lost 0 bases and J lost 4 bases. The CDR3 spans 18 residues. Germline V lookup: CDR1 SGHTA, CDR2 FQGNSA. The DNA of the CDR3 is TGTGCCAGCAGCTTAGCCCCGCTAGCGGGATACCGACCAGATACGCAGTATTTT. It is translated as CASSLAPLAGYRPDTQYF. The entire variable domain, with the rest obtained from reference TRBV7-2 and TRBJ2-3, is as follows: GAGVSQSPSNKVTEKGKDVELRCDPISGHTALYWYRQSLGQGLEFLIYFQGNSAPDKSGLPSDRFSAERTGGSVSTLTIQRTQQEDSAVYLCASSLAPLAGYRPDTQYFGPGTRLTVL.

V is TRBV4-1 and J is TRBJ2-7; TRBD2 matches at 7 bases. J lost 0 bases, V lost 1 base, and 9 bases had no gene match. Germline V gene lookup returns CDR1 MGHRA and CDR2 YSYEKL. The CDR3 is 17 amino acids. For the CDR3, the DNA is TGCGCCAGCAGCCAAGTTTTCTCGTCGGGAGGCTCCTACGAGCAGTACTTC. Protein sequence: CASSQVFSSGGSYEQYF.

This clone appeared a single time. The J gene is TRBJ2-2, the V gene TRBV14; maybe TRBD2 (6 bases). This CDR3 comprises 16 residues. Germline lookup yields CDR1 SGHDN and CDR2 FVKESK. Deletions cut 1 base from V and 7 bases from J, with 16 bases between. The CDR3: CASSQVPGRFNGELFF. The CDR3 DNA reads TGTGCCAGCAGCCAAGTTCCAGGGAGGTTCAACGGGGAGCTGTTTTTT.

The gene calls are TRBV6-4 and TRBJ1-2; D is unresolved. Between the trimmed V and J ends, which lost 2 bases and 3 bases, there was a span of 10 bases. The CDR3 has 14 residues. Germline-derived CDR1 and CDR2 are MRHNA and SNTAGT. The CDR3 region has the DNA TGTGCCAGCAGTGACCGCCGGGGTCACTATGGCTACACCTTC. Translation: CASSDRRGHYGYTF.

The rearrangement uses TRBV6-5 and TRBJ1-1; TRBD1 might be the D (6 bases). Looked up from germline, CDR1 is MNHEY and CDR2 is SVGAGI. V was trimmed by 5 bases and J by 6 bases, leaving 16 bases between them. This CDR3 spans 14 amino acids. This CDR3 reads CASSRSKQGAEAFF. The CDR3 DNA reads TGTGCCAGCAGTCGGAGCAAACAGGGAGCTGAAGCTTTCTTT.

The rearrangement joins TRBV12-5 to TRBJ2-7; D is possibly TRBD2 (5 bases). The CDR3 runs to 16 residues. The germline CDR1 and CDR2 sequences are LGHNT and FRNRAP. V was trimmed by 5 bases and J by 3 bases, leaving 20 bases between them. CDR3 amino acids: CASGPGGSLLHYEQYF. As DNA, the CDR3 is TGTGCTAGTGGTCCCGGCGGGTCCCTGTTACACTACGAGCAGTACTTC.

The chain joins TRBV18 to TRBJ1-4; D is possibly TRBD1 (5 bases). This CDR3 is built from 14 residues. Germline CDR1 KGHSH, CDR2 LQKENI. V was pared by 1 base and J by 8 bases, with 11 bases between. This chain's CDR3 is CASSPQGLKEKLFF. The CDR3 DNA follows: TGTGCCAGCTCACCACAGGGGCTGAAGGAAAAACTGTTTTTT.

The V call is TRBV6-5, the J call TRBJ1-2, with TRBD1 matching 7 bases. Germline loops: CDR1 MNHEY, CDR2 SVGAGI. This CDR3 contains 13 residues. J lost 5 bases, V lost 6 bases, and 6 bases had no gene match. CDR3 loop: CASRPGQTYGYTF. The CDR3 coding sequence is TGTGCCAGCAGGCCGGGACAGACATATGGCTACACCTTC.

This clone was seen a single time. This rearrangement joins TRBV11-2 to TRBJ2-1; TRBD2 matches 8 bases. Germline lookup yields CDR1 SGHAT and CDR2 FQNNGV. This CDR3 is 18 amino acids long. V shed 0 bases, J shed 0 bases, and the junction held 7 bases outside the gene matches. The CDR3 sequence is CASSLDGSGISSYNEQFF. The CDR3 DNA is TGTGCCAGCAGCTTAGACGGTAGCGGGATAAGCTCCTACAATGAGCAGTTCTTC.

In its sample, this clone was seen once. The V call is TRBV30, the J call TRBJ2-3, with 7 nucleotides matching TRBD2. This CDR3 has 13 residues. The germline V gene has CDR1 GTSNPN and CDR2 SVGIG (reference sequence). V was pared by 7 bases and J by 4 bases, with 8 bases of the junction left unmatched. CDR3: CASGTTVPDTQYF. The CDR3, as DNA: TGTGCCTCCGGGACTACCGTACCAGATACGCAGTATTTT.

The V gene is TRBV10-3, the J gene TRBJ1-1; D is undetermined. CDR1 and CDR2 from the germline V gene are ENHRY and SYGVKD. V gave up 6 bases and J gave up 4 bases, with 18 bases separating them. The CDR3 has 15 residues. The CDR3 loop reads CAIRTQLRRSTEAFF. The CDR3 DNA follows: TGTGCCATCAGGACTCAGCTGCGTCGGAGCACTGAAGCTTTCTTT.

V gene TRBV19 combines with J gene TRBJ1-2; D perhaps matches TRBD1 (6 bases). The CDR3 has 15 residues. Germline values: CDR1 LNHDA, CDR2 SQIVND (reference sequence). Between the trimmed V and J ends, which lost 5 bases and 3 bases, there was a span of 16 bases. The CDR3: CASSPDRLGDYGYTF. The CDR3 DNA reads as TGTGCCAGTAGTCCCGACAGGCTGGGGGACTATGGCTACACCTTC.

The chain joins TRBV3-1 (or the pseudogene TRBV3-2) to TRBJ2-6, with 9 nucleotides matching TRBD2. The CDR3 contains 19 residues. Germline V gene sequence: CDR1 LGHDT, CDR2 YNNKEL (reference sequence). Trimming cost V 1 base and J 0 bases; bases outside gene matches: 7. The CDR3 coding sequence is TGTGCCAGCAGCCAAGCTAGGGCTAGCGGGACCTCTGGGGCCAACGTCCTGACTTTC. Translation gives CASSQARASGTSGANVLTF.

The chain employs TRBV7-8 and TRBJ2-1; the match to TRBD2 covers 7 bases. From germline, CDR1 is SGHVS and CDR2 FQNEAQ. The length of the CDR3 is 14 residues. V was clipped by 5 bases and J by 5 bases; unmatched bases: 6. This CDR3 is CASSPAGVDNEQFF. The CDR3 DNA reads TGTGCCAGCAGCCCCGCGGGGGTAGACAATGAGCAGTTCTTC.

The V and J genes are TRBV18 and TRBJ2-3; the D gene is possibly TRBD2 (6 bases). V gave up 2 bases and J gave up 1 base, with 10 bases separating them. The CDR3 loop spans 15 amino acids. The V gene's germline CDR1 is KGHSH and CDR2 LQKENI. Here the CDR3 reads CASSPSLAGTDTQYF. DNA for the CDR3: TGTGCCAGCTCACCATCGTTAGCGGGCACAGATACGCAGTATTTT.

This sequence joins TRBV13 and TRBJ2-7; D may be TRBD1 (6 bases). The CDR3 is 14 residues long. Germline CDR1 reads PRHDT; CDR2 reads FYEKMQ (reference sequence). Trimming left V 5 bases short and J 2 bases short, with 13 bases between. In nucleotides, the CDR3 is TGTGCCAGCAGCGCCACAGGGAACCCCTACGAGCAGTACTTC. Its translation: CASSATGNPYEQYF.